These T cell receptor beta chains were read from a single sample in a study of PD-L1 blockade in urothelial cancer. Sequencing used immunoSEQ multiplex PCR; TCRdb keeps in-frame clones, though not all of them. The table shows about 45,000 clones, with around 82% occurring only once. Sequenced material: PBMCs, taken around atezolizumab (anti-PD-L1) treatment. The source of these receptors is a man in his sixties with urothelial cancer. Each CDR3 is given with its conserved first and last residue.

CDR3: CASSLEVLVPGELFF
J: TRBJ2-2
V: TRBV7-2

CDR3: CASSLGQGVNTF
J: TRBJ1-2
V: TRBV5-6

CDR3: CASSPPTSGAYYEQYF
J: TRBJ2-7
V: TRBV27

CDR3: CASSPRTGTLEQYF
J: TRBJ2-7
V: TRBV7-2

CDR3: CSVVLAGEDTQYF
J: TRBJ2-3
V: TRBV29-1

CDR3: CSVEGTGGHYGYTF
J: TRBJ1-2
V: TRBV29-1

CDR3: CASSLRQGYNEQFF
J: TRBJ2-1
V: TRBV28

CDR3: CASSHRQSDEQYF
J: TRBJ2-7
V: TRBV7-6

CDR3: CASSPQSPRSPLHF
J: TRBJ1-6
V: TRBV4-2

CDR3: CATSRDPRVSGNEQFF
J: TRBJ2-1
V: TRBV15